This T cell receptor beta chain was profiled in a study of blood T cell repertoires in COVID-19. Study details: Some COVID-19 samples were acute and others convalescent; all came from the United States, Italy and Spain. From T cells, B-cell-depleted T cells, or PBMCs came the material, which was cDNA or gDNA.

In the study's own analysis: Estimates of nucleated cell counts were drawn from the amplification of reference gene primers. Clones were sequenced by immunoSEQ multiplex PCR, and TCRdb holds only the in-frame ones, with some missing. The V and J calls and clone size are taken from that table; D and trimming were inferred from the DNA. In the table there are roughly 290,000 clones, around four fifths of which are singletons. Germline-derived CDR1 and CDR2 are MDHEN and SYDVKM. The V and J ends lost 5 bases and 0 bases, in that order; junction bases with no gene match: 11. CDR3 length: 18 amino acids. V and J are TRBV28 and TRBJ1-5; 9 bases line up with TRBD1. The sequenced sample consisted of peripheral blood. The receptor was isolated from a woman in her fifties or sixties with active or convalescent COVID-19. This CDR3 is CASSTLGTGTYSNQPQHF. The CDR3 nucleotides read TGTGCCAGCAGTACCCTGGGGACAGGGACCTATAGCAATCAGCCCCAGCATTTT.